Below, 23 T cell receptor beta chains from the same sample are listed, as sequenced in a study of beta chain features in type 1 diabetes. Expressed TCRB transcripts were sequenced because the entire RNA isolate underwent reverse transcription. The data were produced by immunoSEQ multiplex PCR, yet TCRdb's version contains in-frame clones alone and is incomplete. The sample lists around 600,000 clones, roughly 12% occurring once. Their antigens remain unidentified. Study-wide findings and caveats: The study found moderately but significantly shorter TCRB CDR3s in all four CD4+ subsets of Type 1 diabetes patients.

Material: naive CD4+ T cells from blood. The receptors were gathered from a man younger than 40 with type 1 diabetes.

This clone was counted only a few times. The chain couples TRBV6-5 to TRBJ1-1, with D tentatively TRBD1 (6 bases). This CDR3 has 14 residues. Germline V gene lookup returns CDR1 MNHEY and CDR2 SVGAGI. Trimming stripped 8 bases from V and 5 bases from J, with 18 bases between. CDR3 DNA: TGTGCCAGCCAAAACAAGGATCAGGGGACTGAAGCTTTCTTT. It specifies CASQNKDQGTEAFF.

DNA of the CDR3: TGTGCCAGTAGTATCGGGAGGGCAAGAGCGTACCAAGAGACCCAGTACTTC. Residues: CASSIGRARAYQETQYF. This chain uses TRBV19 with TRBJ2-5; 8 positions match TRBD2. The ends lost 3 bases at V and 0 bases at J; junction bases unmatched: 9. The CDR3 runs to 17 residues. Per the germline V gene, CDR1 is LNHDA and CDR2 is SQIVND (reference sequence).

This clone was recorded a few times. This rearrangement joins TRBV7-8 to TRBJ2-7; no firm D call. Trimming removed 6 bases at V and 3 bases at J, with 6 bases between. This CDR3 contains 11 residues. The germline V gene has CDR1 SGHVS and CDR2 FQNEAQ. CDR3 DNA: TGTGCCAGCAGTCCTAACTACGAGCAGTACTTC. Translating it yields CASSPNYEQYF.

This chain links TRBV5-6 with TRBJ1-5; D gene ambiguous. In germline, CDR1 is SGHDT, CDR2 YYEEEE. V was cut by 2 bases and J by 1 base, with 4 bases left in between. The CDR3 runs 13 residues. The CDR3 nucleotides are TGTGCCAGCAGCTTAGGGAGCAATCAGCCCCAGCATTTT. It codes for CASSLGSNQPQHF.

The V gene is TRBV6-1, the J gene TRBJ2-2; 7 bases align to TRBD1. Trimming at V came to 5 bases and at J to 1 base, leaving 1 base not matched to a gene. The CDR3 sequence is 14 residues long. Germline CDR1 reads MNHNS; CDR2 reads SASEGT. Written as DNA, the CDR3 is TGTGCCAGCAGTCGGACAGGGAACACCGGGGAGCTGTTTTTT. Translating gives CASSRTGNTGELFF.

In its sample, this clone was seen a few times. Here the CDR3 DNA reads TGCAGCGCTGGCTGGACAGGGAGCGAGCAGTACTTC. Its protein is CSAGWTGSEQYF. J is TRBJ2-7 and V is TRBV29-1, with 8 positions matching TRBD1. CDR1 and CDR2 from the germline V gene are SQVTM and ANQGSEA. The CDR3 spans 12 residues. The V and J ends lost 7 bases and 6 bases, in that order; junction bases with no gene match: 8.

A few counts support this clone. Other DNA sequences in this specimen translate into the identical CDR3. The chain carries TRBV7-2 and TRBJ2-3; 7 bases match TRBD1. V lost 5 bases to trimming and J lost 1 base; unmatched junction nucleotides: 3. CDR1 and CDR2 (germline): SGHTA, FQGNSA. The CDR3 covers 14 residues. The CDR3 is CASSRDRGTDTQYF. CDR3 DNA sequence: TGTGCCAGCAGCCGAGACAGGGGCACAGATACGCAGTATTTT. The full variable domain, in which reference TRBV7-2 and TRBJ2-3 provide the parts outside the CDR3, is GAGVSQSPSNKVTEKGKDVELRCDPISGHTALYWYRQSLGQGLEFLIYFQGNSAPDKSGLPSDRFSAERTGGSVSTLTIQRTQQEDSAVYLCASSRDRGTDTQYFGPGTRLTVL.

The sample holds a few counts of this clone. CDR3 in DNA: TGTGCCAGCAGCTTTTTCCAGGCCCGGGCCAATGAGCAGTTCTTC. Encoded protein: CASSFFQARANEQFF. The J gene is TRBJ2-1, the V gene TRBV5-6, with D uncertain. CDR1 is SGHDT and CDR2 is YYEEEE in the germline V gene. V lost 2 bases to trimming and J lost 6 bases, with 15 bases between them. This CDR3 has 15 residues.

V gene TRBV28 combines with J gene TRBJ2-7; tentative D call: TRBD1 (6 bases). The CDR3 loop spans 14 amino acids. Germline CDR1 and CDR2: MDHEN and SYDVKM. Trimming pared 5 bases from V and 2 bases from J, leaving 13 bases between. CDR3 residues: CASSGADRAYEQYF. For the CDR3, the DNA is TGTGCCAGCAGTGGCGCGGACAGAGCCTACGAGCAGTACTTC.

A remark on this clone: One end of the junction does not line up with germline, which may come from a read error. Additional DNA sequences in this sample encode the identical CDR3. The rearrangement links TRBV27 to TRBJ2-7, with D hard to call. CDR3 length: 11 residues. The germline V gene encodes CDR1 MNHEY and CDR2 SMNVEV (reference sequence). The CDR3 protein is CASSPGGVRNF. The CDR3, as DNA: TGTGCCAGCAGTCCGGGTGGGGTCCGGAACTTC.

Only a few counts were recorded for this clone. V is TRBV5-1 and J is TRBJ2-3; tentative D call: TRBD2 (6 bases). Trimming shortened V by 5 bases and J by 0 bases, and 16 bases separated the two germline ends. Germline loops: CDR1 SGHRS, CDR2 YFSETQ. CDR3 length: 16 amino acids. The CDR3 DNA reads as TGCGCCAGCAGGCGCGGGGCCCTGACTAGCACAGATACGCAGTATTTT. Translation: CASRRGALTSTDTQYF.

CDR3 sequence: CASSAGGGTDTQYF. CDR3 coding DNA: TGTGCCAGCAGCGCCGGGGGGGGCACAGATACGCAGTATTTT. The chain is built from TRBV11-2 and TRBJ2-3; 8 bases are shared with TRBD2. CDR1 is SGHAT and CDR2 is FQNNGV in the germline V gene. CDR3 size: 14 residues. J lost 1 base, V lost 5 bases, and 2 bases had no gene match.

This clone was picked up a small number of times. This CDR3 reads CASSQGVGVNSPLHF. The DNA of the CDR3 is TGCGCCAGCAGCCAAGGAGTCGGAGTTAATTCACCCCTCCACTTT. This chain connects TRBV4-3 to TRBJ1-6; no firm D call. The germline V and J ends were trimmed by 1 base and 6 bases, with 10 bases remaining between them. The germline V gene encodes CDR1 LGHNA and CDR2 YSLEER. This CDR3 region has 15 residues.

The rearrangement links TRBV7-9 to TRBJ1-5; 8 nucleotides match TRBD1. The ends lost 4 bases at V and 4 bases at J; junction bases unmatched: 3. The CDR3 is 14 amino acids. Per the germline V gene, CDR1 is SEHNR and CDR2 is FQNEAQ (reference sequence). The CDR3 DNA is TGTGCCAGCAGCTCGACAGGGGCTAATCAGCCCCAGCATTTT. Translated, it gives CASSSTGANQPQHF. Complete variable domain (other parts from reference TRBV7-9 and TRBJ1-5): DTGVSQNPRHKITKRGQNVTFRCDPISEHNRLYWYRQTLGQGPEFLTYFQNEAQLEKSRLLSDRFSAERPKGSFSTLEIQRTEQGDSAMYLCASSSTGANQPQHFGDGTRLSIL.

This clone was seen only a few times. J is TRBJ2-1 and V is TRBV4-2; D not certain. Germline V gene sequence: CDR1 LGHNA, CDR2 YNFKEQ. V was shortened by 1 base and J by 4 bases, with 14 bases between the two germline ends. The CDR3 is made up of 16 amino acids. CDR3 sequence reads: CASSQVELIGYNEQFF. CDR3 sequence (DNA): TGTGCCAGCAGCCAAGTCGAACTAATCGGTTACAATGAGCAGTTCTTC.

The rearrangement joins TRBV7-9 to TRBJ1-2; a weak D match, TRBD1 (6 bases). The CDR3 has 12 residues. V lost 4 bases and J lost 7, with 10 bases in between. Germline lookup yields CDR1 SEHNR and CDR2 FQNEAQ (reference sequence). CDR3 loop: CASSSGQRGYTF. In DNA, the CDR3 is TGTGCCAGCAGCTCCGGACAGCGTGGCTACACCTTC.

CDR3 nucleotide sequence: TGCAGCGTTGGGAGGGCAGAGAACACCGGGGAGCTGTTTTTT. Amino acids: CSVGRAENTGELFF. The chain couples TRBV29-1 to TRBJ2-2, with D maybe TRBD2 (6 bases). Germline V lookup: CDR1 SQVTM, CDR2 ANQGSEA. V was clipped by 4 bases and J by 1 base, with 10 bases between them. The CDR3 totals 14 residues.

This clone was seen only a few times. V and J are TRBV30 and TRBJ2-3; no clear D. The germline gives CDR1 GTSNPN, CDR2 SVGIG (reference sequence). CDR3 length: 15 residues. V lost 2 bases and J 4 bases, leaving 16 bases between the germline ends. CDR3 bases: TGTGCCTGGAGTCCATTGGGGATAGGGTCAGATACGCAGTATTTT. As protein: CAWSPLGIGSDTQYF.

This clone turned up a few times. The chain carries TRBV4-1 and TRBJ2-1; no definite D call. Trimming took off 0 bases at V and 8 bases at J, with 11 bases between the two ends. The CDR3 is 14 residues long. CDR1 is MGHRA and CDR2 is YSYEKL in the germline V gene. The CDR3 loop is CASSQDLARDEQFF. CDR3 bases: TGCGCCAGCAGCCAAGACCTGGCTAGGGATGAGCAGTTCTTC.

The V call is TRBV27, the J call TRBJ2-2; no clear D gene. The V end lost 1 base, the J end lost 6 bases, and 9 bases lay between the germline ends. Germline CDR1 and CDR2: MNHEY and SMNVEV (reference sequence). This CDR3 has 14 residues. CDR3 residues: CASSLWSLPGELFF. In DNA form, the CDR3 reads TGTGCCAGCAGTTTATGGTCCCTCCCCGGGGAGCTGTTTTTT.

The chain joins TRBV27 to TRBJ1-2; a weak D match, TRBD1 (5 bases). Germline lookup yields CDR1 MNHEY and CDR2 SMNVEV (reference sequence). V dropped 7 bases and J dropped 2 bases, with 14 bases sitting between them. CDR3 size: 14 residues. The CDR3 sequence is CASKFGHSNYGYTF. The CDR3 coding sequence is TGTGCCAGCAAATTCGGACACTCCAACTATGGCTACACCTTC.

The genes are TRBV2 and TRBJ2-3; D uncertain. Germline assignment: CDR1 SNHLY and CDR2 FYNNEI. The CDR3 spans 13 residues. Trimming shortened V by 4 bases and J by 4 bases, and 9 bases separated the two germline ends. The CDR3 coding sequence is TGTGCCAGCAGTGGGCCTCCCCCAGATACGCAGTATTTT. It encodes CASSGPPPDTQYF.

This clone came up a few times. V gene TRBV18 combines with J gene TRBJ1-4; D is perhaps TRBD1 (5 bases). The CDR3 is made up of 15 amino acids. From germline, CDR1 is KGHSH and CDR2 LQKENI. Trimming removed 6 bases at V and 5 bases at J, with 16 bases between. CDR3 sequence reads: CASSPPGPGNEKLFF. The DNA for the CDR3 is TGTGCCAGCTCGCCTCCGGGGCCCGGCAATGAAAAACTGTTTTTT.